This T cell receptor (delta chain) was captured in a study of gamma-delta T cells after stem cell transplantation. The CDR3 consists of 18 residues. Germline assignment: CDR1 GEAIGNYY and CDR2 EKD. V lost 3 bases and J lost 9; bases outside the gene matches: 19. TCRdb re-analyzed the RT-PCR reads via CATT. Of 2,100 or so delta-chain clones listed, about 4.6% were seen once; the top ten hold about 33%. This clonotype originated in a human donor. It is not recorded whose cells these are; they may come from a transplant donor. The sequenced sample consisted of gamma-delta T cells. The gene calls are TRDV2 and TRDJ1; 12 bases are a match to TRDD3. The CDR3 sequence: CACDPVQGLSGGYAELIF. CDR3 nucleotides: TGTGCCTGTGACCCCGTCCAGGGCCTTTCTGGGGGATACGCCGAACTCATCTTT.